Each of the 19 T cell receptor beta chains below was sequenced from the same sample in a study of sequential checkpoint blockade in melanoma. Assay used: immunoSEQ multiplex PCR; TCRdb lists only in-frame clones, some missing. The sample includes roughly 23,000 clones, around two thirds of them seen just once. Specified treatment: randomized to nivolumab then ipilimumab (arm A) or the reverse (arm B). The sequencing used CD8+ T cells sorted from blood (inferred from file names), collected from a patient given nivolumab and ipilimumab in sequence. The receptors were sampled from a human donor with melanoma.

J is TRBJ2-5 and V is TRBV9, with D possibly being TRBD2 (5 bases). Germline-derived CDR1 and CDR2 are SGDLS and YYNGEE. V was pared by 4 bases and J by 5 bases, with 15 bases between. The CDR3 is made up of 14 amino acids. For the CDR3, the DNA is TGTGCCAGCAGCCAAGCGGAGTTAGCGGAGACCCAGTACTTC. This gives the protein CASSQAELAETQYF.

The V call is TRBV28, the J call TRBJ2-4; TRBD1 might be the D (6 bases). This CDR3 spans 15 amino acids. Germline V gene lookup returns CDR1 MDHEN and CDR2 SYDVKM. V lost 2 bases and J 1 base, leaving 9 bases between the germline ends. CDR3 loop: CASSLQGMAKNIQYF. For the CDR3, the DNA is TGTGCCAGCAGTTTACAGGGGATGGCCAAAAACATTCAGTACTTC.

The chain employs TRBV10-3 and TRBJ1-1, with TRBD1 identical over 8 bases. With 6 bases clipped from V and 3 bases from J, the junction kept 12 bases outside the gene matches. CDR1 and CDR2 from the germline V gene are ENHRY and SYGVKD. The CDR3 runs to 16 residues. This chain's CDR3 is CAIRRQGPLLDTEAFF. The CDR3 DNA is TGTGCCATCAGGCGACAGGGGCCCCTTCTGGACACTGAAGCTTTCTTT.

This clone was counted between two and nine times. The CDR3 coding sequence is TGTGCCAGCAGCGAGGGGGTCTCCTACAATGAGCAGTTCTTC. This encodes CASSEGVSYNEQFF. The V call is TRBV9, the J call TRBJ2-1; tentative D call: TRBD1 (6 bases). The CDR3 consists of 14 residues. CDR1 and CDR2 from the germline V gene are SGDLS and YYNGEE. Trimming stripped 3 bases from V and 0 bases from J, with 7 bases between.

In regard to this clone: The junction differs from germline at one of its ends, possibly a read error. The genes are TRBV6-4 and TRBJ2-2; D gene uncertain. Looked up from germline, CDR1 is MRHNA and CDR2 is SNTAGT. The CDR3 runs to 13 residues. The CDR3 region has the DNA TGTGCCGGCAGTGACTCGAGCACCGGGGAGCTGTTTTTT. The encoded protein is CAGSDSSTGELFF.

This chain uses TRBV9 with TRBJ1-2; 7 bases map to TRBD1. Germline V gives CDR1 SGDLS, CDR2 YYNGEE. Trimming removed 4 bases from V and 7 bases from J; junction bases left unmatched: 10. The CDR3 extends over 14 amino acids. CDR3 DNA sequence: TGTGCCAGCAGCTCCGTTGGACAGGCTAGTGGCTACACCTTC. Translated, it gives CASSSVGQASGYTF.

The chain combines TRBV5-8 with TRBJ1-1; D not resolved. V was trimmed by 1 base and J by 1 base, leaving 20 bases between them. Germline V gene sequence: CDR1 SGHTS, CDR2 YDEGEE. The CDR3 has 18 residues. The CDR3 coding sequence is TGTGCCAGCAGCTTGTATTCCTCAGGCGACCGCCGGAACACTGAAGCTTTCTTT. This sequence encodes CASSLYSSGDRRNTEAFF.

In nucleotides, the CDR3 is TGTGCCAGCAGCGACCCGCAGGGAGGGGATACCTACGAGCAGTACTTC. Protein product: CASSDPQGGDTYEQYF. The chain uses TRBV5-4 and TRBJ2-5; the match to TRBD2 covers 7 bases. Near its end, the DNA agrees better with TRBJ2-7, so the J call may be wrong. This CDR3 is 16 amino acids long. Germline assignment: CDR1 SGHNT and CDR2 YYREEE (reference sequence).

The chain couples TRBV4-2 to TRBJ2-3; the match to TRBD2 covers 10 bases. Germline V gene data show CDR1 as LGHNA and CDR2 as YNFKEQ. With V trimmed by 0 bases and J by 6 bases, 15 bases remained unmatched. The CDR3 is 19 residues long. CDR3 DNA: TGTGCCAGCAGCCAAGAATTTTGGTCTAGCGGGGGCGGGGTGGATACGCAGTATTTT. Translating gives CASSQEFWSSGGGVDTQYF.

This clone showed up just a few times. The CDR3, as DNA: TGTGCCATCAGTGAGGGGACAGGGGGCCACGAGCAGTACTTC. It encodes CAISEGTGGHEQYF. V gene TRBV10-3 combines with J gene TRBJ2-7, with TRBD1 matching 12 bases. The J segment lost 5 bases and the V segment lost 2 bases, leaving 1 base of the junction unmatched. Germline CDR1 ENHRY, CDR2 SYGVKD. This CDR3 is 14 amino acids long.

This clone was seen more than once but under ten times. The DNA of the CDR3 is TGTGCCAGCAGCGTGCCCCCCGGGACAGACCTCACCGGGGAGCTGTTTTTT. It is translated as CASSVPPGTDLTGELFF. V usage is TRBV5-4 and J usage is TRBJ2-2; TRBD1 matches 7 bases. CDR1 SGHNT and CDR2 YYREEE come from the germline V gene (reference sequence). The V gene end was trimmed by 4 bases and the J gene end by 4 bases; junction bases not matched to a gene: 13. This CDR3 region has 17 residues.

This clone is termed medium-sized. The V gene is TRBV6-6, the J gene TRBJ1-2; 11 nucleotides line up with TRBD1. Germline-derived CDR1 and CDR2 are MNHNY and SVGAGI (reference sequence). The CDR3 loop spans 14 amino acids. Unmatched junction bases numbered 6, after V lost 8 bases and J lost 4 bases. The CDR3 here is CASQDRGLSYGYTF. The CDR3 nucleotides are TGTGCCAGCCAGGACAGGGGGCTTAGCTATGGCTACACCTTC.

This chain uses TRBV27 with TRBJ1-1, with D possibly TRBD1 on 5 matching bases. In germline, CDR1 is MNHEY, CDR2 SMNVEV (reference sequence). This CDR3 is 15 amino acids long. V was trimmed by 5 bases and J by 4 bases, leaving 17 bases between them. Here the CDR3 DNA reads TGTGCCAGCAGTCTGGGAGGGGTGTTGGGCACTGAAGCTTTCTTT. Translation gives CASSLGGVLGTEAFF.

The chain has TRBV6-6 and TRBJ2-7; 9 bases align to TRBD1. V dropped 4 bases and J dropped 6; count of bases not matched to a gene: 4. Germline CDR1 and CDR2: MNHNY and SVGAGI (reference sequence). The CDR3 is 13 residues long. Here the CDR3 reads CASSSQDRGEQYV. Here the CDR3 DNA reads TGTGCCAGCAGTTCCCAGGACAGGGGCGAGCAGTACGTC.

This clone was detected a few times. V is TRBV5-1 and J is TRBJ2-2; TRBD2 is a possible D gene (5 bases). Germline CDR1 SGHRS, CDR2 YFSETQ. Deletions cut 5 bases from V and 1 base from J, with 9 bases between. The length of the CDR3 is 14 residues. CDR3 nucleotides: TGCGCCAGCAGTTTAGAGGGGAACACCGGGGAGCTGTTTTTT. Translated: CASSLEGNTGELFF.

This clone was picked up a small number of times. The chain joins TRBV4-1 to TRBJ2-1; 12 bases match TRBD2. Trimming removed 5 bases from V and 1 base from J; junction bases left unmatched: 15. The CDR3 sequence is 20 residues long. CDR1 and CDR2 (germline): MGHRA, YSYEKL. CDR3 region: CASSAGPAATSGGSYNEQFF. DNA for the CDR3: TGCGCCAGCAGCGCCGGACCCGCGGCGACTAGCGGGGGATCCTACAATGAGCAGTTCTTC.

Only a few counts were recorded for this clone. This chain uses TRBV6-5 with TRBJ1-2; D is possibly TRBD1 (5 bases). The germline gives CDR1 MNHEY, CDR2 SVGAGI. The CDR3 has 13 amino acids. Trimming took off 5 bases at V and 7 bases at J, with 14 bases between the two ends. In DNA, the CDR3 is TGTGCCAGCAGTGAAGCTGAAAGGGGTGGCTACACCTTC. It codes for CASSEAERGGYTF.

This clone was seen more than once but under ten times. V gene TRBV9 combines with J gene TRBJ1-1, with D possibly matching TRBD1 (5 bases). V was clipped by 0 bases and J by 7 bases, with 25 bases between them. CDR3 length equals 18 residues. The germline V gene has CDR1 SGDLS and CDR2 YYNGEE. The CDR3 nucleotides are TGTGCCAGCAGCGTAGATGGACACCAAAGCCGGTTTTCTAATGAAGCTTTCTTT. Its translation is CASSVDGHQSRFSNEAFF.

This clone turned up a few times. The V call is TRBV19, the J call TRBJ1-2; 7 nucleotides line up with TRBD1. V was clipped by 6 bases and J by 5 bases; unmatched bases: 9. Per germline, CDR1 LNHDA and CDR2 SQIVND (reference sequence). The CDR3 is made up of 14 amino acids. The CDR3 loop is CASSPSAGGYGYTF. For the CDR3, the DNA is TGTGCCAGTAGCCCCTCGGCAGGGGGGTATGGCTACACCTTC.